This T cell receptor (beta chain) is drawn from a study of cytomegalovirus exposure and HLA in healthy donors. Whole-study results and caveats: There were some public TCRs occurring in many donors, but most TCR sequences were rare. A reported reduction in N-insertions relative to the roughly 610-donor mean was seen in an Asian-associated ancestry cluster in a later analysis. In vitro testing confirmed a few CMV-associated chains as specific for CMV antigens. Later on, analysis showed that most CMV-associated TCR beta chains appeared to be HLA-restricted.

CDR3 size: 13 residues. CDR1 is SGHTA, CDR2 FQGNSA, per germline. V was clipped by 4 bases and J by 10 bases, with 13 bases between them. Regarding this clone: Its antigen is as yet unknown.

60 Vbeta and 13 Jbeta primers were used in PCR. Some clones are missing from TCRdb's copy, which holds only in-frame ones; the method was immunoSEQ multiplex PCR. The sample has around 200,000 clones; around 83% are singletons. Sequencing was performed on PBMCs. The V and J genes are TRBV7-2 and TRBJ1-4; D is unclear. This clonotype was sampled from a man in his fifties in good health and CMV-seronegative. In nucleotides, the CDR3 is TGTGCCAGCAGCTCATTAGTGAGAGGAAAACTGTTTTTT. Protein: CASSSLVRGKLFF.